These 24 T cell receptor beta chains were all obtained from the same sample, sequenced in a study of cytomegalovirus exposure and HLA in healthy donors. Primers: 60 Vbeta forward and 13 Jbeta reverse. The repertoire was sequenced with immunoSEQ multiplex PCR; TCRdb's copy has only in-frame clones and lacks some. The sample lists about 120,000 clones; roughly 76% were seen once. The sample taken for sequencing was PBMCs. The receptors were gathered from a man younger than 40 in good health and CMV-seronegative.

The CDR3 region is CASSLALRPSSYNSPLHF. The CDR3 DNA reads as TGTGCCAGCAGCTTGGCCTTAAGGCCTAGCTCCTATAATTCACCCCTCCACTTT. The chain uses TRBV5-5 and TRBJ1-6; D not certain. Trimming left V 0 bases short and J 0 bases short, with 13 bases between. Germline CDR1 is SGHKS and CDR2 is YYEKEE (reference sequence). CDR3 length: 18 amino acids.

In this sample, this clone turned up once. The chain links TRBV27 to TRBJ1-1; 9 positions match TRBD1. Germline V gene sequence: CDR1 MNHEY, CDR2 SMNVEV (reference sequence). J was trimmed by 6 bases and V by 5 bases; bases with no gene match: 10. This CDR3 is built from 15 residues. The CDR3 coding sequence is TGTGCCAGCAGTCCCCTCCTGACAGGGGGTGCTGAAGCTTTCTTT. Its protein is CASSPLLTGGAEAFF.

The rearrangement uses TRBV19 and TRBJ2-5, with TRBD2 matching 8 bases. After removal of 6 bases from V and 6 bases from J, the junction contained 9 bases not matched to a gene. Germline V gene lookup returns CDR1 LNHDA and CDR2 SQIVND (reference sequence). The CDR3 contains 14 residues. The CDR3 nucleotides are TGTGCCAGTAGATCATTTAGCGGGGCTCAGACCCAGTACTTC. Protein sequence: CASRSFSGAQTQYF.

This clone appeared once. The chain recombines TRBV6-5 with TRBJ1-1; 8 bases match TRBD1. Germline CDR1 and CDR2: MNHEY and SVGAGI. V shed 6 bases, J shed 11 bases, and the junction held 14 bases outside the gene matches. CDR3 length: 14 amino acids. The CDR3 loop reads CASSLFVQGAVAFF. In nucleotides, the CDR3 is TGTGCCAGCAGCCTCTTCGTTCAGGGGGCAGTGGCTTTCTTT.

This clone occurred a few times. This CDR3 reads CASSIDRVNTEAFF. The CDR3 bases are TGTGCCAGCTCGATCGACAGGGTGAACACTGAAGCTTTCTTT. This chain connects TRBV18 to TRBJ1-1; 7 positions match TRBD1. Germline CDR1 KGHSH, CDR2 LQKENI. Germline trimming cut 6 bases from V and 0 bases from J; bases unmatched to any gene: 4. This CDR3 has 14 residues.

V usage is TRBV5-1 and J usage is TRBJ2-7; TRBD1 agrees at 8 bases. Germline V gene data show CDR1 as SGHRS and CDR2 as YFSETQ. CDR3 length: 15 amino acids. V lost 0 bases to trimming and J lost 5 bases; unmatched junction nucleotides: 7. The chain's CDR3 is CASSLDGQGKHEQYF. The CDR3, as DNA: TGCGCCAGCAGCTTGGATGGACAGGGTAAGCACGAGCAGTACTTC.

The chain employs TRBV9 and TRBJ1-2; 7 nucleotides agree with TRBD1. V was clipped by 4 bases and J by 8 bases; unmatched bases: 8. Germline assignment: CDR1 SGDLS and CDR2 YYNGEE. This CDR3 comprises 13 residues. In nucleotides, the CDR3 is TGTGCCAGCAGCTCGACAGGGATCAGCGGCTACACCTTC. It encodes CASSSTGISGYTF.

This rearrangement joins TRBV28 to TRBJ1-2; D call uncertain. V lost 9 bases to trimming and J lost 1 base, with 15 bases between them. CDR1 is MDHEN, CDR2 SYDVKM, per germline. This CDR3 region has 14 residues. The CDR3 DNA follows: TGTGCCAGTAGTCTTCCGGGAGGTAACTATGGCTACACCTTC. It is translated as CASSLPGGNYGYTF.

The V and J genes are TRBV19 and TRBJ1-1; D remains ambiguous. Germline CDR1 and CDR2: LNHDA and SQIVND (reference sequence). V shed 3 bases and J shed 1 base, with 9 bases lying between them. The CDR3 loop spans 14 amino acids. The CDR3 coding sequence is TGTGCCAGTAGTATGATACCCGGGAACACTGAAGCTTTCTTT. It codes for CASSMIPGNTEAFF.

The chain couples TRBV9 to TRBJ2-3, with 10 bases matching TRBD2. V shed 0 bases, J shed 2 bases, and the junction held 6 bases outside the gene matches. This CDR3 contains 17 residues. Per the germline V gene, CDR1 is SGDLS and CDR2 is YYNGEE. The CDR3 sequence: CASSVEPSGGPTDTQYF. The CDR3 DNA is TGTGCCAGCAGCGTAGAGCCTAGCGGGGGACCCACAGATACGCAGTATTTT.

This clone was seen ten or more times. This chain connects TRBV6-1 to TRBJ2-7; 10 nucleotides line up with TRBD1. Trimming cost V 3 bases and J 2 bases; bases outside gene matches: 4. Germline CDR1 and CDR2: MNHNS and SASEGT. The CDR3 covers 15 residues. The CDR3 DNA reads as TGTGCCAGCAGTGAGTGGACAGGGGGGGCCTACGAGCAGTACTTC. Protein sequence: CASSEWTGGAYEQYF.

The table lists this clone with a few counts. The J gene is TRBJ1-2, the V gene TRBV27; weak D call: TRBD1 (5 bases). V lost 2 bases, J lost 6 bases, and 10 bases lay in between. Germline loops: CDR1 MNHEY, CDR2 SMNVEV (reference sequence). The CDR3 runs 13 residues. The CDR3 coding sequence is TGTGCCAGCAGTTTACGGGGGTTTAATGGCTACACCTTC. Translating gives CASSLRGFNGYTF.

The chain links TRBV4-1 to TRBJ2-7; 10 bases fit TRBD2. V lost 3 bases, J lost 2 bases, and 13 bases stayed unmatched. The CDR3 sequence is 18 residues long. CDR1 is MGHRA, CDR2 YSYEKL, per germline. This CDR3 is CASSHPIAGGGFAYEQYF. CDR3 in DNA: TGCGCCAGCAGCCATCCCATAGCGGGGGGCGGATTCGCCTACGAGCAGTACTTC.

CDR3 protein: CASSLGGNTGELFF. The DNA of the CDR3 is TGTGCCAGCAGCTTAGGCGGGAACACCGGGGAGCTGTTTTTT. The V and J genes are TRBV7-8 and TRBJ2-2; D unclear. The CDR3 extends over 14 amino acids. The germline V gene has CDR1 SGHVS and CDR2 FQNEAQ. The V and J ends lost 1 base and 1 base respectively, with 4 bases between them.

This chain connects TRBV5-5 to TRBJ2-7; 9 bases agree with TRBD2. Germline values: CDR1 SGHKS, CDR2 YYEKEE (reference sequence). Trimming took 4 bases from V and 2 from J; bases not matched to a gene: 10. The CDR3 loop spans 16 amino acids. The chain's CDR3 is CASSVQASGEAYEQYF. The CDR3 DNA follows: TGTGCCAGCAGCGTACAAGCTAGCGGGGAAGCCTACGAGCAGTACTTC.

This chain links TRBV13 with TRBJ1-2; 7 bases line up with TRBD1. CDR1 PRHDT and CDR2 FYEKMQ come from the germline V gene (reference sequence). The CDR3 totals 15 residues. J gave up 8 bases and V 0 bases, and 9 bases lay outside the gene matches. The CDR3 here is CASSLGSGTVFGYTF. As DNA, the CDR3 is TGTGCCAGCAGCTTAGGGTCCGGGACAGTCTTCGGCTACACCTTC.

V gene TRBV6-5 combines with J gene TRBJ2-1; D uncertain. This CDR3 comprises 15 residues. V dropped 0 bases and J dropped 2 bases, with 8 bases sitting between them. Germline loops: CDR1 MNHEY, CDR2 SVGAGI. The CDR3, as DNA: TGTGCCAGCAGTTACTCCGGTGTAACCTACAATGAGCAGTTCTTC. Its protein is CASSYSGVTYNEQFF.

The chain combines TRBV11-3 with TRBJ2-3, with D possibly being TRBD1 (6 bases). There are 13 residues in the CDR3. Trimming removed 3 bases at V and 7 bases at J, with 11 bases between. Germline CDR1 SGHNT, CDR2 YENEEA. CDR3 in DNA: TGTGCCAGCAGCTTCCGTACAGGGAATACGCAGTATTTT. It translates to CASSFRTGNTQYF.

The chain recombines TRBV5-6 with TRBJ2-2; D remains ambiguous. Germline CDR1 reads SGHDT; CDR2 reads YYEEEE. V was pared by 0 bases and J by 3 bases, with 12 bases between. This CDR3 spans 16 amino acids. CDR3 residues: CASSLARVSDTGELFF. As DNA, the CDR3 is TGTGCCAGCAGCTTGGCCCGGGTTAGTGACACCGGGGAGCTGTTTTTT. Filled out from reference TRBV5-6 and TRBJ2-2, the complete variable domain reads DAGVTQSPTHLIKTRGQQVTLRCSPKSGHDTVSWYQQALGQGPQFIFQYYEEEERQRGNFPDRFSGHQFPNYSSELNVNALLLGDSALYLCASSLARVSDTGELFFGEGSRLTVL.

This chain's CDR3 is CASSFTGDTEAFF. CDR3 sequence (DNA): TGTGCCAGCAGCTTCACAGGGGACACTGAAGCTTTCTTT. The chain links TRBV9 to TRBJ1-1; 7 nucleotides align to TRBD1. CDR3 length: 13 residues. Germline-derived CDR1 and CDR2 are SGDLS and YYNGEE. V was pared by 4 bases and J by 3 bases, with 3 bases of the junction left unmatched.

This chain links TRBV12-5 with TRBJ1-5; TRBD1 matches 9 bases. The CDR3 spans 15 residues. Trimming cost V 7 bases and J 5 bases; bases outside gene matches: 9. Germline-derived CDR1 and CDR2 are LGHNT and FRNRAP. The CDR3 region is CASATGQGQDQPQHF. CDR3 nucleotide sequence: TGTGCTAGTGCCACGGGACAGGGCCAGGATCAGCCCCAGCATTTT. The whole variable domain, remainder taken from reference TRBV12-5 and TRBJ1-5, is DARVTQTPRHKVTEMGQEVTMRCQPILGHNTVFWYRQTMMQGLELLAYFRNRAPLDDSGMPKDRFSAEMPDATLATLKIQPSEPRDSAVYFCASATGQGQDQPQHFGDGTRLSIL.

This clone was detected a few times. CDR3: CASSLGQNTGELFF. CDR3 nucleotide sequence: TGTGCCAGCAGCTTGGGACAGAACACCGGGGAGCTGTTTTTT. The chain links TRBV7-9 to TRBJ2-2; D may be TRBD1 (6 bases). The CDR3 is 14 amino acids. Looked up from germline, CDR1 is SEHNR and CDR2 is FQNEAQ (reference sequence). V was trimmed by 3 bases and J by 1 base, leaving 6 bases between them.

The chain is built from TRBV28 and TRBJ2-5, with 8 positions matching TRBD1. The CDR3 is made up of 15 amino acids. With V trimmed by 4 bases and J by 0 bases, 4 bases remained unmatched. Germline V gene data show CDR1 as MDHEN and CDR2 as SYDVKM. In DNA, the CDR3 is TGTGCCAGCAGTTCCAGGACAGGGTACCAAGAGACCCAGTACTTC. It encodes CASSSRTGYQETQYF.

The chain recombines TRBV4-1 with TRBJ2-2, with D unclear. Germline CDR1 is MGHRA and CDR2 is YSYEKL. This CDR3 region has 13 residues. The V and J ends lost 4 bases and 4 bases respectively, with 7 bases between them. The CDR3 region has the DNA TGCGCCAGCAGCCGAGGTGGCACCGGGGAGCTGTTTTTT. Residues: CASSRGGTGELFF.